The T cell receptor (beta chain) under discussion was sequenced for a study of blood T cells in healthy people across ages. A second PCR, run for roughly 7 to 11 cycles, used a sample-barcoded 5' primer plus a J-beta primer mix. Each cDNA molecule was tagged by a template-switch adaptor that had 12 random nucleotides. TCRdb recomputed calls from the 5' RACE reads with MiXCR, one row per CDR3 protein. The sample lists around 1.7 million distinct CDR3 sequences, 28% occurring once. About this clonotype itself: Antigen: not known. With a much larger clone just one base away, this may be a read error.

General observations from the study: Long-lived donors carried more naive CD4+ cells and greater diversity than aged donors.

This CDR3 region has 16 residues. Germline CDR1 LGHNA, CDR2 YNFKEQ. V gene TRBV4-2 combines with J gene TRBJ2-4, with D perhaps TRBD1 (6 bases). The J call is uncertain, as TRBJ2-7 better fits the DNA end. The sequenced sample was blood. This sequence was found in a woman in her twenties or thirties in good health. In DNA, the CDR3 is TGTGCCAGCAGCCAAGGGGGAACAGGGAGTCCCTACGAGCAGTACTTC. This translates into CASSQGGTGSPYEQYF.